This T cell receptor (beta chain) was retrieved from a study of PD-1 blockade in classical Hodgkin lymphoma. Broader study findings: It was CD4+ TCR diversity, not CD8+, that rose significantly by C4D1. Patients newly diagnosed and complete responders had comparable baseline diversity. Newly diagnosed patients were reported to exhibit reduced baseline TCR diversity relative to healthy donors.

Documented time point: cycle 4 day 1 (C4D1), after more than five weeks of nivolumab. Every patient relapsed after autologous stem cell transplantation, and brentuximab vedotin exposure varied. Generated by immunoSEQ multiplex PCR, the TCRdb table keeps only in-frame clones and is missing some. Of some 93,000 clones listed, around 78% are singletons. Turning to this clone: The antigen is not known.

Germline V lookup: CDR1 SGHTA, CDR2 FQGNSA. Trimming cost V 4 bases and J 2 bases, with 10 bases left between them. This CDR3 has 14 amino acids. The V call is TRBV7-2, the J call TRBJ2-3; D may be TRBD1 (6 bases). The sequence derives from a human donor with classical Hodgkin lymphoma. Sequencing used peripheral blood mononuclear cells (PBMCs), obtained before the fourth cycle of nivolumab. The CDR3 protein is CASSYTGSTDTQYF. The CDR3 DNA reads TGTGCCAGCAGCTACACAGGGTCCACAGATACGCAGTATTTT.